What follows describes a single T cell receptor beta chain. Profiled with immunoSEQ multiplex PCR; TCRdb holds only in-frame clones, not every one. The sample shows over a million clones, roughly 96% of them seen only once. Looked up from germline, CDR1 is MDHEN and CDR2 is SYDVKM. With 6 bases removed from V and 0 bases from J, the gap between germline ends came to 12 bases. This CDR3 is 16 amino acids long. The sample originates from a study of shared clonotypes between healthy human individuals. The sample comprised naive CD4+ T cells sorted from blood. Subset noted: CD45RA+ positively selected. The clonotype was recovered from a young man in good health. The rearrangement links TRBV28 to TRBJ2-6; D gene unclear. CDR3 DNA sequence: TGTGCCAGCAGAAGGGCAGGTGGCTCTGGGGCCAACGTCCTGACTTTC. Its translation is CASRRAGGSGANVLTF.